This T cell receptor (beta chain) was recorded in a study of blood T cell repertoires in COVID-19. Study-wide background: Specimens from acute and convalescent COVID-19 originated in the United States, Italy and Spain.

The V gene end was trimmed by 2 bases and the J gene end by 4 bases; junction bases not matched to a gene: 2. CDR1 is SGHTA and CDR2 is FQGNSA in the germline V gene. This CDR3 contains 14 residues. TCRdb's table, derived via immunoSEQ multiplex PCR, lists solely in-frame clones and lacks some. In the table there are fewer than 250,000 clones, roughly 80% of which are singletons. This clone was seen a single time. Sample: PBMCs or T cells enriched from blood (not recorded which). J is TRBJ1-1 and V is TRBV7-2, with 9 positions matching TRBD1. The TCR sequence derives from a woman aged 40 to 49 who had been exposed to COVID-19. CDR3 protein: CASSLYRGLTEAFF. CDR3 nucleotides: TGTGCCAGCAGCTTATACAGGGGGCTCACTGAAGCTTTCTTT.